What follows are 18 T cell receptor beta chains derived from one specimen sequenced in a study of blood T cell repertoires in COVID-19. Sequenced by immunoSEQ multiplex PCR; TCRdb stores in-frame clones only, minus some. The sample has more than 65,000 clones; around three quarters are singletons. Material: peripheral blood. These receptors were obtained from a woman older than 75 with active or convalescent COVID-19.

This clone appeared a single time. This chain uses TRBV6-2 or TRBV6-3 with TRBJ2-5; D perhaps matches TRBD2 (6 bases). The V end lost 0 bases, the J end lost 9 bases, and 14 bases lay between the germline ends. Germline loops: CDR1 MNHEY, CDR2 SVGEGT. This CDR3 contains 14 residues. The CDR3 protein is CASSYSGSPGAQYF. The CDR3 DNA reads as TGTGCCAGCAGTTACTCCGGGTCGCCGGGGGCCCAGTACTTC.

The V gene is TRBV19, the J gene TRBJ2-3, with a tentative D call TRBD2 (6 bases). The CDR3 extends over 16 amino acids. CDR1 and CDR2 (germline): LNHDA, SQIVND (reference sequence). V lost 3 bases and J 0 bases, leaving 13 bases between the germline ends. The CDR3 spells CASSMSPGDSTDTQYF. CDR3 in DNA: TGTGCCAGTAGTATGTCCCCGGGGGATAGCACAGATACGCAGTATTTT. The full variable domain, completed using reference TRBV19 and TRBJ2-3, is DGGITQSPKYLFRKEGQNVTLSCEQNLNHDAMYWYRQDPGQGLRLIYYSQIVNDFQKGDIAEGYSVSREKKESFPLTVTSAQKNPTAFYLCASSMSPGDSTDTQYFGPGTRLTVL.

The chain links TRBV7-3 to TRBJ2-5; TRBD2 agrees at 8 bases. Looked up from germline, CDR1 is SGHTA and CDR2 is FQGTGA. The CDR3 runs 14 residues. The J segment lost 5 bases and the V segment lost 5 bases, leaving 7 bases of the junction unmatched. DNA of the CDR3: TGTGCCAGCAGCGCTGTAGCGGGGTTGGAGACCCAGTACTTC. Encoded protein: CASSAVAGLETQYF.

This chain uses TRBV5-1 with TRBJ1-1; D gene ambiguous. V dropped 0 bases and J dropped 4 bases, with 7 bases sitting between them. Germline loops: CDR1 SGHRS, CDR2 YFSETQ. The CDR3 has 13 residues. CDR3 sequence: CASSLGAGTEAFF. The CDR3 region has the DNA TGCGCCAGCAGCTTGGGGGCGGGCACTGAAGCTTTCTTT.

The chain joins TRBV10-3 to TRBJ2-1, with 14 bases identical to TRBD2. The CDR3 runs to 15 residues. The V gene's germline CDR1 is ENHRY and CDR2 SYGVKD. J gave up 6 bases and V 6 bases, and 4 bases lay outside the gene matches. CDR3 protein: CAIRLTSGGANEQFF. CDR3 bases: TGTGCCATCAGACTGACTAGCGGGGGGGCCAATGAGCAGTTCTTC.

This clone came up once. The genes are TRBV7-6 and TRBJ2-1; D may be TRBD2 (6 bases). The CDR3 spans 16 residues. CDR1 is SGHVS, CDR2 FNYEAQ, per germline. V shed 3 bases and J shed 0 bases, with 12 bases lying between them. CDR3 DNA sequence: TGTGCCAGCAGCTTCCGGGGGACGGGCTCCTACAATGAGCAGTTCTTC. Translated: CASSFRGTGSYNEQFF.

The chain couples TRBV3-1 (or the pseudogene TRBV3-2) to TRBJ2-1; 13 nucleotides align to TRBD2. There are 17 residues in the CDR3. The V and J ends lost 1 base and 0 bases, in that order; junction bases with no gene match: 0. Germline V CDR1 and CDR2: LGHDT, YNNKEL (reference sequence). The CDR3 nucleotides are TGTGCCAGCAGCCAAGGACTAGCGGGGGGCTCCTACAATGAGCAGTTCTTC. Protein: CASSQGLAGGSYNEQFF.

This chain joins TRBV12-5 and TRBJ1-1, with 8 bases lining up with TRBD1. Trimming removed 5 bases from V and 4 bases from J; junction bases left unmatched: 9. The CDR3 has 15 amino acids. Germline V lookup: CDR1 LGHNT, CDR2 FRNRAP. The CDR3 DNA follows: TGTGCTAGTGGTACCCAGGACAGGGCCCGCACTGAAGCTTTCTTT. Protein: CASGTQDRARTEAFF.

This clone was seen just once. The gene calls are TRBV6-4 and TRBJ2-2; TRBD1 matches 7 bases. V shed 9 bases and J 6 bases; nucleotides not matched to a gene: 7. Germline-derived CDR1 and CDR2 are MRHNA and SNTAGT. The CDR3 sequence is 13 residues long. The CDR3 loop reads CASRQGVAGELFF. In DNA form, the CDR3 reads TGTGCCAGTCGACAGGGAGTGGCCGGGGAGCTGTTTTTT.

The chain recombines TRBV29-1 with TRBJ1-2; D is uncertain. The V and J ends lost 4 bases and 2 bases respectively, with 11 bases between them. Looked up from germline, CDR1 is SQVTM and CDR2 is ANQGSEA. CDR3 length: 13 amino acids. The chain's CDR3 is CSVAGSANYGYTF. CDR3 in DNA: TGCAGCGTTGCTGGCAGCGCAAACTATGGCTACACCTTC.

The chain uses TRBV3-1 (or the pseudogene TRBV3-2) and TRBJ2-2; 8 nucleotides match TRBD2. The V gene end was trimmed by 1 base and the J gene end by 5 bases; junction bases not matched to a gene: 12. The CDR3 runs 18 residues. CDR1 LGHDT and CDR2 YNNKEL come from the germline V gene (reference sequence). The CDR3 sequence: CASSQAGGDFGGTGELFF. CDR3 coding DNA: TGTGCCAGCAGCCAAGCCGGGGGGGACTTTGGTGGTACCGGGGAGCTGTTTTTT.

V gene TRBV6-2 or TRBV6-3 combines with J gene TRBJ1-5; 7 bases fit TRBD1. This CDR3 spans 15 amino acids. Germline CDR1 is MNHEY and CDR2 is SVGEGT. The junction had 9 bases not matched to a gene; V was cut back by 5 bases and J by 5 bases. CDR3 sequence: CASSRQGPDYQPQHF. In nucleotides, the CDR3 is TGTGCCAGCAGTCGACAGGGTCCCGACTATCAGCCCCAGCATTTT.

This CDR3 reads CASSQPPGISGNTIYF. The DNA for the CDR3 is TGTGCCAGCAGCCAACCGCCGGGGATCTCTGGAAACACCATATATTTT. This chain links TRBV5-8 with TRBJ1-3; D is ambiguous. The V end lost 4 bases, the J end lost 0 bases, and 14 bases lay between the germline ends. CDR1 is SGHTS, CDR2 YDEGEE, per germline. CDR3 length: 16 residues. Together with reference TRBV5-8 and TRBJ1-3, the CDR3 gives the full variable domain: EAGVTQSPTHLIKTRGQQATLRCSPISGHTSVYWYQQALGLGLQFLLWYDEGEERNRGNFPPRFSGRQFPNYSSELNVNALELEDSALYLCASSQPPGISGNTIYFGEGSWLTVV.

V is TRBV27 and J is TRBJ1-1; tentative D call: TRBD1 (5 bases). The V gene lost 3 bases and the J gene lost 3 bases, with 8 bases spanning the gap. The CDR3 is 13 residues long. The germline CDR1 and CDR2 sequences are MNHEY and SMNVEV (reference sequence). DNA for the CDR3: TGTGCCAGCAGTTTGGGCAGGGACACTGAAGCTTTCTTT. Translated, it gives CASSLGRDTEAFF.

This clone was seen just once. This chain joins TRBV9 and TRBJ2-3; 13 bases agree with TRBD2. The CDR3 runs 19 residues. The germline gives CDR1 SGDLS, CDR2 YYNGEE. J was trimmed by 4 bases and V by 1 base; bases with no gene match: 12. CDR3 sequence: CASSVTTGLAGAYPDTQYF. The CDR3 coding sequence is TGTGCCAGCAGCGTAACGACCGGACTAGCGGGGGCGTACCCAGATACGCAGTATTTT.

This chain uses TRBV7-2 with TRBJ2-1, with 9 bases matching TRBD2. Per the germline V gene, CDR1 is SGHTA and CDR2 is FQGNSA. This CDR3 has 15 amino acids. Germline trimming cut 1 base from V and 8 bases from J; bases unmatched to any gene: 6. The CDR3 bases are TGTGCCAGCAGCTTAGATGCTAGCGGGGTGGATGAGCAGTTCTTC. Translation gives CASSLDASGVDEQFF.

This clone showed up just a few times. This chain uses TRBV19 with TRBJ1-1; 7 bases map to TRBD1. The germline V gene has CDR1 LNHDA and CDR2 SQIVND (reference sequence). This CDR3 region has 14 residues. V lost 4 bases, J lost 9 bases, and 11 bases stayed unmatched. The chain's CDR3 is CASSSSRQGLQAFF. CDR3 sequence (DNA): TGTGCCAGTAGTAGCAGTCGACAGGGCCTGCAAGCTTTCTTT.

This clone has just a few counts. This chain uses TRBV30 with TRBJ2-3, with TRBD1 as a possible D gene (5 bases). Germline CDR1 and CDR2: GTSNPN and SVGIG (reference sequence). V gave up 2 bases and J gave up 2 bases, with 8 bases separating them. There are 13 residues in the CDR3. DNA for the CDR3: TGTGCCTGGAGTACGGACAACACAGATACGCAGTATTTT. As protein: CAWSTDNTDTQYF.